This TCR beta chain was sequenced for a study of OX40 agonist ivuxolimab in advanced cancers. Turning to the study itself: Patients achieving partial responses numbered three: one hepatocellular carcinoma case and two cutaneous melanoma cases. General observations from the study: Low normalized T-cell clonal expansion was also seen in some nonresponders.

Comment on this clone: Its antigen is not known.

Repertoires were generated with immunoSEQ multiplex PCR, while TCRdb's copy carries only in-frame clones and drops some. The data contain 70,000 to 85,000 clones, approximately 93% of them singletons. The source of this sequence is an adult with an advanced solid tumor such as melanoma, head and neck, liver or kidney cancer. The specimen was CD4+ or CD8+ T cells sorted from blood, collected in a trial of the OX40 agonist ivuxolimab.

CDR3 amino acids: CASSSLHASGRVTDTQYF. The CDR3 nucleotides are TGTGCCAGCAGCTCCCTCCACGCTAGCGGGAGAGTCACAGATACGCAGTATTTT. The chain uses TRBV7-9 and TRBJ2-3, with 10 nucleotides matching TRBD2. CDR1 and CDR2 (germline): SEHNR, FQNEAQ (reference sequence). V was pared by 4 bases and J by 2 bases, with 12 bases of the junction left unmatched. CDR3 length: 18 amino acids.